The 11 T cell receptor beta chains in this list originate from one sample, sequenced in a study of Graves' ophthalmopathy and Graves' hyperthyroidism listed by TCRdb under 2018. Sequencing was performed on an Illumina HiSeq 2000. TCR beta CDR3 regions were amplified from RNA transcripts for repertoire sequencing. HTBI primers and the Qiagen OneStep RT-PCR kit were used in a first-round RT-PCR, which was followed by a second-round multiplex PCR, size selection and purification. TCRdb reprocessing: public reads trimmed at Q25 with fastp, clones called with MiXCR, in-frame beta chains kept. Identical CDR3 proteins give one entry, which carries the most common genes and DNA. This sample gives about 370,000 distinct CDR3 sequences in total; about 18% of them show up just once. About 1.6% of the sample goes to the ten largest clones. Material: peripheral blood. These receptor sequences come from a woman aged 18-30 years with Graves' ophthalmopathy. Donor details come from another sample of the same person, matched by shared clones.

This clonotype has at least ten counts. This chain uses TRBV30 with TRBJ1-5; D is perhaps TRBD1 (5 bases). V dropped 3 bases and J dropped 5 bases, with 11 bases sitting between them. The germline gives CDR1 GTSNPN, CDR2 SVGIG (reference sequence). The CDR3 is 13 residues long. The CDR3: CAWSIDRDQPQHF. In nucleotides, the CDR3 is TGTGCCTGGAGCATAGACAGAGATCAGCCCCAGCATTTT. Filled out from reference TRBV30 and TRBJ1-5, the complete variable domain reads SQTIHQWPATLVQPVGSPLSLECTVEGTSNPNLYWYRQAAGRGLQLLFYSVGIGQISSEVPQNLSASRPQDRQFILSSKKLLLSDSGFYLCAWSIDRDQPQHFGDGTRLSIL.

This chain joins TRBV28 and TRBJ2-7; the match to TRBD1 covers 10 bases. Germline CDR1 reads MDHEN; CDR2 reads SYDVKM. This CDR3 is 13 amino acids long. V lost 6 bases to trimming and J lost 6 bases; unmatched junction nucleotides: 5. The CDR3 loop reads CASSETGGFEQYF. In DNA, the CDR3 is TGTGCCAGCAGCGAGACAGGGGGCTTCGAGCAGTACTTC.

In its sample, this clonotype was seen a few times. The V and J genes are TRBV6-1 and TRBJ1-1; D gene uncertain. V was cut by 4 bases and J by 0 bases, with 9 bases left in between. The CDR3 extends over 14 amino acids. Per the germline V gene, CDR1 is MNHNS and CDR2 is SASEGT. The CDR3 loop is CASSVRHLNTEAFF. CDR3 bases: TGTGCCAGCAGTGTTAGACACTTGAACACTGAAGCTTTCTTT.

This clonotype appeared many times. This rearrangement joins TRBV6-1 to TRBJ2-7; D might be TRBD1 (6 bases). V was trimmed by 4 bases and J by 6 bases, leaving 10 bases between them. This CDR3 has 12 residues. Germline CDR1 reads MNHNS; CDR2 reads SASEGT. CDR3 residues: CASSVQGSEQYF. Here the CDR3 DNA reads TGTGCCAGCAGTGTCCAGGGGAGCGAGCAGTACTTC.

The sample holds many counts of this clonotype. This rearrangement joins TRBV28 to TRBJ2-7; D call uncertain. Germline V lookup: CDR1 MDHEN, CDR2 SYDVKM. This CDR3 is built from 14 residues. V was pared by 7 bases and J by 4 bases, with 17 bases between. CDR3: CASNRPTASYEQYF. As DNA, the CDR3 is TGTGCCAGCAACCGCCCAACAGCCAGTTACGAGCAGTACTTC.

This clonotype was observed many times. J is TRBJ1-5 and V is TRBV6-1; D may be TRBD1 (5 bases). Trimming shortened V by 2 bases and J by 4 bases, and 12 bases separated the two germline ends. This CDR3 contains 15 residues. The germline V gene has CDR1 MNHNS and CDR2 SASEGT. The CDR3 is CASSEQRGGNQPQHF. The CDR3 coding sequence is TGTGCCAGCAGTGAACAAAGGGGAGGTAATCAGCCCCAGCATTTT.

This clonotype was recorded many times. J is TRBJ1-1 and V is TRBV6-1; a weak D match, TRBD1 (6 bases). Trimming stripped 2 bases from V and 3 bases from J, with 10 bases between. Germline CDR1 and CDR2: MNHNS and SASEGT. There are 14 residues in the CDR3. The DNA of the CDR3 is TGTGCCAGCAGTGAATACAGGGAGGACACTGAAGCTTTCTTT. Translated, it gives CASSEYREDTEAFF.

Many counts were recorded for this clonotype. The chain has TRBV11-2 and TRBJ2-7, with unresolved D. The CDR3 runs 20 residues. V shed 2 bases and J shed 0 bases, with 26 bases lying between them. Germline values: CDR1 SGHAT, CDR2 FQNNGV. In nucleotides, the CDR3 is TGTGCCAGCAGCTTATCATCTAGTTCCAGAGGTACACCTTACTCCTACGAGCAGTACTTC. Translated: CASSLSSSSRGTPYSYEQYF.

This clonotype was observed at least ten times. The chain is built from TRBV6-5 and TRBJ1-2; possible D gene TRBD1, 5 bases. V lost 8 bases to trimming and J lost 8 bases, with 15 bases between them. This CDR3 has 12 residues. The germline gives CDR1 MNHEY, CDR2 SVGAGI. The CDR3 DNA follows: TGTGCCAGCTCTGGTGGGACGCGGGGCTACACCTTC. Amino acids: CASSGGTRGYTF.

This clonotype occurred many times. The chain uses TRBV6-5 and TRBJ2-5, with 7 bases matching TRBD2. This CDR3 has 15 amino acids. The germline gives CDR1 MNHEY, CDR2 SVGAGI. Trimming at V came to 2 bases and at J to 2 bases, leaving 5 bases not matched to a gene. In DNA form, the CDR3 reads TGTGCCAGCAGTTACGGCGGGGGATTGCAAGAGACCCAGTACTTC. This encodes CASSYGGGLQETQYF.

This clonotype occurred many times. The genes are TRBV30 and TRBJ2-7, with 7 bases identical to TRBD2. J gave up 0 bases and V 2 bases, and 4 bases lay outside the gene matches. CDR3 length: 14 residues. The germline CDR1 and CDR2 sequences are GTSNPN and SVGIG (reference sequence). DNA for the CDR3: TGTGCCTGGAGTTTGGGGGGGAGCTCCTACGAGCAGTACTTC. As protein: CAWSLGGSSYEQYF. Combining the CDR3 with reference TRBV30 and TRBJ2-7 gives the whole variable domain SQTIHQWPATLVQPVGSPLSLECTVEGTSNPNLYWYRQAAGRGLQLLFYSVGIGQISSEVPQNLSASRPQDRQFILSSKKLLLSDSGFYLCAWSLGGSSYEQYFGPGTRLTVT.